Below, 9 T cell receptor beta chains from the same sample are listed, as sequenced in a study of T-cell reconstitution after alpha-beta-depleted transplantation in children. Using unique molecular identifiers, the investigators prepared the TCRbeta library. TCRdb ran MiXCR on the PCR reads and lists one entry per CDR3 protein. This table has some 220,000 distinct CDR3 sequences, roughly a tenth appearing once. This material consisted of PBMCs from the stem cell graft donor, taken from the stem cell graft. The receptors originated from a human donor who donated a stem cell graft to a child with acute lymphoblastic leukemia.

The table lists this clonotype with many counts. This chain links TRBV5-4 with TRBJ2-1; D is ambiguous. Looked up from germline, CDR1 is SGHNT and CDR2 is YYREEE (reference sequence). The length of the CDR3 is 12 residues. V dropped 4 bases and J dropped 2 bases, with 4 bases sitting between them. The CDR3 loop reads CASSQTYNEQFF. The CDR3 region has the DNA TGTGCCAGCAGCCAAACCTACAATGAGCAGTTCTTC. Full variable domain (rest looked up from reference TRBV5-4 and TRBJ2-1): ETGVTQSPTHLIKTRGQQVTLRCSSQSGHNTVSWYQQALGQGPQFIFQYYREEENGRGNFPPRFSGLQFPNYSSELNVNALELDDSALYLCASSQTYNEQFFGPGTRLTVL.

This clonotype was recorded a few times. The V and J genes are TRBV4-2 and TRBJ2-1; 8 bases are shared with TRBD2. The J segment lost 7 bases and the V segment lost 0 bases, leaving 14 bases of the junction unmatched. Germline loops: CDR1 LGHNA, CDR2 YNFKEQ. The CDR3 is made up of 18 amino acids. CDR3 DNA sequence: TGTGCCAGCAGCCAAGAGCGTCGGGCGGGGGGAATTGTAAATGAGCAGTTCTTC. It yields the protein CASSQERRAGGIVNEQFF.

This clonotype was recorded many times. The rearrangement uses TRBV7-9 and TRBJ1-4, with 7 bases aligning to TRBD1. This CDR3 is built from 16 residues. The V gene end was trimmed by 4 bases and the J gene end by 3 bases; junction bases not matched to a gene: 8. Germline CDR1 is SEHNR and CDR2 is FQNEAQ (reference sequence). The CDR3 nucleotides read TGTGCCAGCAGCTCTTCACACAGGGGACCTAATGAAAAACTGTTTTTT. It yields the protein CASSSSHRGPNEKLFF.

In this sample, this clonotype turned up many times. J is TRBJ2-7 and V is TRBV6-5; 8 bases line up with TRBD1. V gave up 6 bases and J gave up 0 bases; unmatched junction bases: 10. Germline loops: CDR1 MNHEY, CDR2 SVGAGI. The CDR3 has 16 amino acids. CDR3 DNA sequence: TGTGCCAGCAGCCGAACCGGACAGGGTTACTCCTACGAGCAGTACTTC. It encodes CASSRTGQGYSYEQYF.

The chain recombines TRBV18 with TRBJ2-5; D possibly uses TRBD1 or TRBD2 (5 bases each). Trimming removed 6 bases at V and 3 bases at J, with 11 bases between. Germline values: CDR1 KGHSH, CDR2 LQKENI. The CDR3 runs 13 residues. Here the CDR3 reads CASSGVVEETQYF. CDR3 DNA: TGTGCCAGCTCGGGGGTCGTGGAAGAGACCCAGTACTTC.

This clonotype was recorded a few times. This sequence joins TRBV20-1 and TRBJ1-5, with D unresolved. The V gene lost 4 bases and the J gene lost 5 bases, with 18 bases spanning the gap. Germline V gives CDR1 DFQATT, CDR2 SNEGSKA (reference sequence). CDR3 length: 15 amino acids. This CDR3 is CSAMAGNSGYQPQHF. CDR3 sequence (DNA): TGCAGTGCTATGGCCGGGAACAGTGGCTATCAGCCCCAGCATTTT.

This clonotype was seen repeatedly, ten times or more. V is TRBV5-1 and J is TRBJ1-4, with 8 positions matching TRBD1. Trimming at V came to 4 bases and at J to 5 bases, leaving 16 bases not matched to a gene. CDR3 length: 18 residues. CDR1 is SGHRS and CDR2 is YFSETQ in the germline V gene. CDR3 DNA sequence: TGCGCCAGCAGCATCCGTCCGAGAACAGGGGGAGGGAATGAAAAACTGTTTTTT. Residues: CASSIRPRTGGGNEKLFF.

In this sample, this clonotype turned up a few times. The chain couples TRBV7-2 to TRBJ1-1; D call uncertain. The CDR3 has 14 residues. Per the germline V gene, CDR1 is SGHTA and CDR2 is FQGNSA. The germline V and J ends were trimmed by 5 bases and 2 bases, with 12 bases remaining between them. The CDR3 sequence is CASSPGPTNTEAFF. The CDR3 nucleotides are TGTGCCAGCAGCCCCGGACCCACAAACACTGAAGCTTTCTTT.

This clonotype was seen ten or more times. This rearrangement joins TRBV7-6 to TRBJ1-4; D ambiguous. Trimming took 11 bases from V and 6 from J, leaving 10 bases between them. Germline CDR1 is SGHVS and CDR2 is FNYEAQ. The CDR3 consists of 11 residues. CDR3 DNA: TGTGCCTCTGGAGTGGATGAAAAACTGTTTTTT. Protein product: CASGVDEKLFF.